This T cell receptor beta chain was observed in a study of graft-versus-host responses after intestinal transplantation. Study summary: Every transplant recipient was induced with anti-thymocyte globulin, then maintained on tacrolimus and steroids for about 3 years.

The method was immunoSEQ multiplex PCR; TCRdb's version includes in-frame clones alone and lacks a portion of them. The repertoire includes roughly 5,000 clones, around 71% of them detected once, and about 35% sits in the top ten. Deletions cut 0 bases from V and 1 base from J, with 7 bases between. Per the germline V gene, CDR1 is MNHEY and CDR2 is SVGAGI. This CDR3 has 15 residues. The material sequenced was PBMCs, taken 300 to 340 days after intestinal transplant. This TCR was sampled from a human patient who received an intestinal transplant, so some T cells may come from the graft donor. The genes are TRBV6-5 and TRBJ1-3; D is perhaps TRBD1 (6 bases). The CDR3 loop reads CASSYSGGSGNTIYF. In DNA form, the CDR3 reads TGTGCCAGCAGTTACTCAGGGGGTTCTGGAAACACCATATATTTT.